This T cell receptor beta chain was sequenced in a study of cytomegalovirus exposure and HLA in healthy donors. PCR involved 60 Vbeta and 13 Jbeta primers. Measured with immunoSEQ multiplex PCR; TCRdb has only the in-frame clones, and not every one. The profile shows 130,000 or so clones, around 78% of them singletons. Each donor was healthy, and each was a bone marrow donor. Whole-study results and caveats: Being indistinguishable, some V segments were excluded, TRBV6-2 and TRBV6-3 among them. Analyzed later, most CMV-associated TCR beta chains appeared HLA-restricted.

This CDR3 spans 15 amino acids. Germline V lookup: CDR1 SGHVS, CDR2 FNYEAQ. Trimming cost V 3 bases and J 0 bases, with 9 bases left between them. This clone was seen only a few times. Antigen: not known. The V call is TRBV7-6, the J call TRBJ1-3, with D tentatively TRBD1 (5 bases). The sequenced sample consisted of PBMCs. The TCR originated in a woman aged 40 to 50 in good health and CMV-seronegative. The CDR3 protein is CASSFGGFSGNTIYF. The DNA for the CDR3 is TGTGCCAGCAGCTTCGGGGGATTCTCTGGAAACACCATATATTTT. The entire variable domain, with the rest obtained from reference TRBV7-6 and TRBJ1-3, is as follows: GAGVSQSPRYKVTKRGQDVALRCDPISGHVSLYWYRQALGQGPEFLTYFNYEAQQDKSGLPNDRFSAERPEGSISTLTIQRTEQRDSAMYRCASSFGGFSGNTIYFGEGSWLTVV.